One sample yielded the 29 T cell receptor beta chains listed below, sequenced in a study of shared clonotypes between healthy human individuals. Here immunoSEQ multiplex PCR was the method, and the copy in TCRdb shows in-frame clones only, minus some. This table has roughly 2,300,000 clones, about 90% appearing once. Material for sequencing was naive CD4+ T cells from PBMCs. Subset reported: CD45RA+ positively selected. These receptors all stem from a man younger than 35 in good health. Some clones in this sample may be carry-over from other donors' samples.

Only one count was recorded for this clone. The chain carries TRBV7-2 and TRBJ2-2; 12 nucleotides match TRBD2. In germline, CDR1 is SGHTA, CDR2 FQGNSA. CDR3 length equals 15 residues. V was clipped by 5 bases and J by 5 bases; unmatched bases: 3. CDR3 sequence: CASSRLAGVTGELFF. Written as DNA, the CDR3 is TGTGCCAGCAGCCGACTAGCGGGAGTAACCGGGGAGCTGTTTTTT.

Worth noting for this clone: Within the sample, other DNA sequences also encode this same CDR3. The chain joins TRBV28 to TRBJ2-3, with unresolved D. The CDR3 spans 11 residues. Germline V gives CDR1 MDHEN, CDR2 SYDVKM. Trimming took off 8 bases at V and 2 bases at J, with 5 bases between the two ends. The CDR3 bases are TGTGCCAGCTCGGCCACAGATACGCAGTATTTT. It yields the protein CASSATDTQYF.

V usage is TRBV29-1 and J usage is TRBJ1-2, with D possibly being TRBD1 (5 bases). Germline V gene sequence: CDR1 SQVTM, CDR2 ANQGSEA. Trimming took off 5 bases at V and 8 bases at J, with 12 bases between the two ends. CDR3 length: 11 amino acids. CDR3 DNA sequence: TGCAGCGTTCCTGGGGCGGGGGGCTACACCTTC. Amino acids: CSVPGAGGYTF.

On this clone itself: The sample contains more than one DNA sequence encoding this CDR3. The chain has TRBV10-3 and TRBJ1-1, with a tentative D call TRBD1 (6 bases). The V gene lost 3 bases and the J gene lost 1 base, with 6 bases spanning the gap. Per the germline V gene, CDR1 is ENHRY and CDR2 is SYGVKD. CDR3 size: 13 residues. This CDR3 reads CAISEGGNTEAFF. As DNA, the CDR3 is TGTGCCATCAGTGAAGGGGGGAACACTGAAGCTTTCTTT.

The gene calls are TRBV10-1 and TRBJ2-7, with 13 bases that match TRBD2. With 5 bases clipped from V and 1 base from J, the junction kept 2 bases outside the gene matches. Per germline, CDR1 WNHNN and CDR2 SYGVQD (reference sequence). The CDR3 totals 15 residues. The DNA of the CDR3 is TGCGCCAGCAGTCCGGGACTAGCGGGATCCTACGAGCAGTACTTC. Translating gives CASSPGLAGSYEQYF.

V is TRBV7-3 and J is TRBJ2-7; D assignment may be TRBD1 or TRBD2 (5 bases each). CDR1 and CDR2 (germline): SGHTA, FQGTGA. Trimming shortened V by 4 bases and J by 2 bases, and 9 bases separated the two germline ends. The CDR3 has 13 amino acids. CDR3 amino acids: CASSWGSAYEQYF. The CDR3 nucleotides are TGTGCCAGCAGCTGGGGGAGTGCCTACGAGCAGTACTTC.

The CDR3 loop reads CASTPHLGNEQFF. As DNA, the CDR3 is TGTGCCAGCACCCCACACCTTGGAAATGAGCAGTTCTTC. V gene TRBV7-9 combines with J gene TRBJ2-1; the D is unclear. V was pared by 7 bases and J by 7 bases, with 14 bases between. The V gene's germline CDR1 is SEHNR and CDR2 FQNEAQ (reference sequence). The CDR3 runs 13 residues.

The chain combines TRBV15 with TRBJ2-7, with D perhaps matching TRBD1 or TRBD2 (5 bases each). V was clipped by 4 bases and J by 6 bases, with 16 bases between them. Germline V gives CDR1 LNHNV, CDR2 YYDKDF (reference sequence). This CDR3 is built from 14 residues. This chain's CDR3 is CATSNRDVAAEQYF. The CDR3 coding sequence is TGTGCCACCAGCAACCGGGACGTCGCCGCCGAGCAGTACTTC.

This chain connects TRBV19 to TRBJ1-4, with 9 bases matching TRBD1. Unmatched junction bases numbered 6, after V lost 6 bases and J lost 7 bases. The CDR3 is made up of 14 amino acids. Germline V lookup: CDR1 LNHDA, CDR2 SQIVND (reference sequence). CDR3 sequence reads: CASSDQTGGEKLFF. The CDR3 region has the DNA TGTGCCAGTAGCGACCAGACAGGGGGTGAAAAACTGTTTTTT. The full variable domain, in which reference TRBV19 and TRBJ1-4 provide the parts outside the CDR3, is DGGITQSPKYLFRKEGQNVTLSCEQNLNHDAMYWYRQDPGQGLRLIYYSQIVNDFQKGDIAEGYSVSREKKESFPLTVTSAQKNPTAFYLCASSDQTGGEKLFFGSGTQLSVL.

The rearrangement uses TRBV11-3 and TRBJ2-1; no reliable D call. Per germline, CDR1 SGHNT and CDR2 YENEEA. V dropped 0 bases and J dropped 14 bases, with 14 bases sitting between them. The CDR3 has 13 residues. The CDR3 spells CASSLDTDQPKFF. The CDR3 DNA reads TGTGCCAGCAGCTTAGATACGGATCAGCCGAAGTTCTTC.

The rearrangement links TRBV6-5 to TRBJ1-1; no definite D call. With 0 bases removed from V and 11 bases from J, the gap between germline ends came to 10 bases. This CDR3 is built from 12 residues. The germline gives CDR1 MNHEY, CDR2 SVGAGI. CDR3: CASSYSTGMAFF. In nucleotides, the CDR3 is TGTGCCAGCAGTTACTCGACGGGGATGGCTTTCTTT.

The chain uses TRBV7-9 and TRBJ2-5; 11 nucleotides line up with TRBD2. This CDR3 comprises 17 residues. Germline loops: CDR1 SEHNR, CDR2 FQNEAQ (reference sequence). V was pared by 5 bases and J by 4 bases, with 12 bases of the junction left unmatched. The CDR3 region is CASSNRFSGRAGETQYF. The CDR3 coding sequence is TGTGCCAGCAGCAACCGATTTAGCGGGAGGGCCGGAGAGACCCAGTACTTC.

The gene calls are TRBV27 and TRBJ2-1, with D possibly matching TRBD2 (5 bases). Germline loops: CDR1 MNHEY, CDR2 SMNVEV (reference sequence). Trimming shortened V by 6 bases and J by 1 base, and 10 bases separated the two germline ends. This CDR3 has 14 residues. CDR3 loop: CASSGLDSYNEQFF. DNA of the CDR3: TGTGCCAGCAGCGGACTGGATTCCTACAATGAGCAGTTCTTC.

The chain recombines TRBV18 with TRBJ2-1; 8 nucleotides match TRBD2. Trimming at V came to 3 bases and at J to 7 bases, leaving 14 bases not matched to a gene. The CDR3 length is 17 residues. The germline V gene encodes CDR1 KGHSH and CDR2 LQKENI. The CDR3 coding sequence is TGTGCCAGCTCACCCCTTCTTTCCAGCGGGAGAGGGAATGAGCAGTTCTTC. Translated: CASSPLLSSGRGNEQFF. Using reference TRBV18 and TRBJ2-1 for the parts outside the CDR3, the full variable domain is NAGVMQNPRHLVRRRGQEARLRCSPMKGHSHVYWYRQLPEEGLKFMVYLQKENIIDESGMPKERFSAEFPKEGPSILRIQQVVRGDSAAYFCASSPLLSSGRGNEQFFGPGTRLTVL.

The V gene is TRBV7-8, the J gene TRBJ2-2, with 9 bases that match TRBD2. The CDR3 is made up of 17 amino acids. Germline V gene data show CDR1 as SGHVS and CDR2 as FQNEAQ. Trimming took 5 bases from V and 1 from J; bases not matched to a gene: 8. The CDR3 DNA sequence: TGTGCCAGCAGCGTTTATAGCGGGAGTGGGAACACCGGGGAGCTGTTTTTT. This sequence encodes CASSVYSGSGNTGELFF.

The CDR3 spells CASGGQKGGSINEQYF. CDR3 in DNA: TGTGCCAGCGGAGGACAAAAGGGGGGCTCGATCAACGAGCAGTACTTC. The chain links TRBV27 to TRBJ2-7; TRBD1 or TRBD2 may be the D gene (6 bases each). V was pared by 8 bases and J by 5 bases, with 25 bases between. This CDR3 contains 16 residues. Germline V gene data show CDR1 as MNHEY and CDR2 as SMNVEV (reference sequence).

The rearrangement joins TRBV2 to TRBJ1-1; no clear D. Germline V gives CDR1 SNHLY, CDR2 FYNNEI. The germline V and J ends were trimmed by 8 bases and 1 base, with 11 bases remaining between them. The CDR3 is made up of 13 amino acids. As DNA, the CDR3 is TGTGCCAGCTGGAGGGAGAGGAACACTGAAGCTTTCTTT. It yields the protein CASWRERNTEAFF.

The chain employs TRBV29-1 and TRBJ2-5; D not resolved. V was pared by 2 bases and J by 0 bases, with 10 bases between. CDR1 is SQVTM and CDR2 is ANQGSEA in the germline V gene. The CDR3 contains 14 residues. The CDR3 DNA follows: TGCAGCGTTGAATCAGTGGCGGACCAAGAGACCCAGTACTTC. Translation gives CSVESVADQETQYF.

The rearrangement uses TRBV6-1 and TRBJ2-3; D not certain. The ends were cut back, 2 bases at V and 0 bases at J, with 12 bases in the middle. CDR1 is MNHNS and CDR2 is SASEGT in the germline V gene. The CDR3 runs 16 residues. CDR3 amino acids: CASSELGGASTDTQYF. The CDR3 bases are TGTGCCAGCAGTGAACTGGGCGGAGCTAGCACAGATACGCAGTATTTT.

The chain carries TRBV7-2 and TRBJ2-2, with D uncertain. The CDR3 has 15 residues. Germline lookup yields CDR1 SGHTA and CDR2 FQGNSA. V was shortened by 6 bases and J by 3 bases, with 14 bases between the two germline ends. The CDR3 DNA reads as TGTGCCAGCAGTCTTAGTGTGCGGTACACCGGGGAGCTGTTTTTT. It yields the protein CASSLSVRYTGELFF.

This sequence joins TRBV13 and TRBJ2-5; D call uncertain. The CDR3 is 14 amino acids. Trimming cost V 4 bases and J 1 base, with 10 bases left between them. In germline, CDR1 is PRHDT, CDR2 FYEKMQ (reference sequence). The CDR3 region has the DNA TGTGCCAGCAGCTCGACTCGCAGCCAAGAGACCCAGTACTTC. Translating gives CASSSTRSQETQYF.

V and J are TRBV28 and TRBJ1-4; D not resolved. The CDR3 is made up of 15 amino acids. The germline V gene has CDR1 MDHEN and CDR2 SYDVKM. Trimming stripped 4 bases from V and 3 bases from J, with 12 bases between. For the CDR3, the DNA is TGTGCCAGCAGTTCCCGTGACATCTCTAATGAAAAACTGTTTTTT. Residues: CASSSRDISNEKLFF.

J is TRBJ2-3 and V is TRBV5-1, with 7 bases identical to TRBD2. J was trimmed by 3 bases and V by 0 bases; bases with no gene match: 4. The length of the CDR3 is 15 residues. Germline-derived CDR1 and CDR2 are SGHRS and YFSETQ. The CDR3 sequence: CASSLGGSLTDTQYF. The CDR3 region has the DNA TGCGCCAGCAGCTTGGGCGGGAGTTTGACAGATACGCAGTATTTT.

The J gene is TRBJ2-1, the V gene TRBV25-1, with 9 bases that match TRBD2. Trimming removed 4 bases from V and 3 bases from J; junction bases left unmatched: 7. Germline CDR1 MGHDK, CDR2 SYGVNS. This CDR3 region has 16 residues. The CDR3 coding sequence is TGTGCCAGCAGTGGCGGACGGACTAGCGTCTACAATGAGCAGTTCTTC. Translating gives CASSGGRTSVYNEQFF.

This chain connects TRBV5-6 to TRBJ1-3; D gene uncertain. The CDR3 contains 14 residues. The ends were cut back, 2 bases at V and 2 bases at J, with 8 bases in the middle. The germline V gene encodes CDR1 SGHDT and CDR2 YYEEEE. The CDR3, as DNA: TGTGCCAGCAGCTTTCCACAAGCTGGAAACACCATATATTTT. Protein: CASSFPQAGNTIYF.

J is TRBJ1-1 and V is TRBV19, with TRBD1 as a possible D gene (5 bases). The V gene's germline CDR1 is LNHDA and CDR2 SQIVND (reference sequence). Trimming left V 1 base short and J 1 base short, with 19 bases between. The CDR3 consists of 18 residues. The CDR3 DNA follows: TGTGCCAGTAGTATAGGGAGCTCGGGACGGCCAAAGAACACTGAAGCTTTCTTT. Translating it yields CASSIGSSGRPKNTEAFF.

V and J are TRBV28 and TRBJ2-1; 9 bases align to TRBD2. The CDR3 extends over 17 amino acids. Germline V gene sequence: CDR1 MDHEN, CDR2 SYDVKM. Trimming took 5 bases from V and 5 from J; bases not matched to a gene: 13. This CDR3 reads CASSTLWGGRGHNEQFF. For the CDR3, the DNA is TGTGCCAGCAGTACCCTTTGGGGCGGGAGGGGCCACAATGAGCAGTTCTTC. Together with reference TRBV28 and TRBJ2-1, the CDR3 gives the full variable domain: DVKVTQSSRYLVKRTGEKVFLECVQDMDHENMFWYRQDPGLGLRLIYFSYDVKMKEKGDIPEGYSVSREKKERFSLILESASTNQTSMYLCASSTLWGGRGHNEQFFGPGTRLTVL.

The count of this clone is one. Written as DNA, the CDR3 is TGTGCCAGCAGTGAAGAGATGGAGACCCAGTACTTC. Amino acid sequence: CASSEEMETQYF. The genes are TRBV2 and TRBJ2-5; no clear D gene. The CDR3 covers 12 residues. Germline V gives CDR1 SNHLY, CDR2 FYNNEI. Trimming shortened V by 1 base and J by 5 bases, and 5 bases separated the two germline ends.

This clone has just a few counts. Within the sample, other DNA sequences also encode this same CDR3. The chain joins TRBV10-3 to TRBJ2-3, with D possibly being TRBD1 or TRBD2 (5 bases each). Germline CDR1 and CDR2: ENHRY and SYGVKD. CDR3 length equals 14 residues. Between the trimmed V and J ends, which lost 0 bases and 1 base, there was a span of 5 bases. The CDR3 loop is CAISESGGTDTQYF. DNA for the CDR3: TGTGCCATCAGTGAGTCGGGGGGCACAGATACGCAGTATTTT.